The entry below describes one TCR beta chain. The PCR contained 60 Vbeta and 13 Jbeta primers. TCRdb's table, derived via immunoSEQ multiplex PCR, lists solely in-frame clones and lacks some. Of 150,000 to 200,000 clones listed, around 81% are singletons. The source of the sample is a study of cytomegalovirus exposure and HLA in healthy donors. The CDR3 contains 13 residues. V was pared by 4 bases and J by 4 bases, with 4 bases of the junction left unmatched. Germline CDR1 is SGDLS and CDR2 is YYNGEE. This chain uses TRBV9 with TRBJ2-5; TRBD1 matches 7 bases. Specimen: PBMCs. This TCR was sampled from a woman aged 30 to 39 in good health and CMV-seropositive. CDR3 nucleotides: TGTGCCAGCAGCCAGCGACAGGGAGAGACCCAGTACTTC. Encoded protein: CASSQRQGETQYF.